These 6 T cell receptor beta chains came from one sample sequenced in a study of T cells in Graves' hyperthyroidism and ophthalmopathy. The investigators amplified TCR beta CDR3 regions from RNA transcripts. The primer set for the first-round RT-PCR of the TCR CDR3 was HTBI. TCRdb re-called the multiplex PCR reads with MiXCR, one entry per CDR3 protein. Here the sample spans around 180,000 distinct CDR3 sequences, 15% to 20% being singletons. Sequenced sample: blood. The receptors come from a woman aged 45-65 years with Graves' hyperthyroidism.

J is TRBJ2-3 and V is TRBV12-5; TRBD2 matches at 14 bases. The CDR3 consists of 15 residues. In germline, CDR1 is LGHNT, CDR2 FRNRAP. J was trimmed by 4 bases and V by 6 bases; bases with no gene match: 3. In DNA, the CDR3 is TGTGCTAGTGGGTTGACTAGCGGGGGGGCAGATACGCAGTATTTT. Its translation: CASGLTSGGADTQYF. The full variable domain, its missing parts supplied by reference TRBV12-5 and TRBJ2-3, is DARVTQTPRHKVTEMGQEVTMRCQPILGHNTVFWYRQTMMQGLELLAYFRNRAPLDDSGMPKDRFSAEMPDATLATLKIQPSEPRDSAVYFCASGLTSGGADTQYFGPGTRLTVL.

This clonotype was picked up a small number of times. This sequence joins TRBV7-9 and TRBJ2-5, with TRBD1 matching 8 bases. The CDR3 has 11 amino acids. The germline V gene encodes CDR1 SEHNR and CDR2 FQNEAQ (reference sequence). V was clipped by 5 bases and J by 13 bases; unmatched bases: 6. This CDR3 is CASSRGQATYF. CDR3 DNA: TGTGCCAGCAGCCGGGGACAGGCTACGTACTTC.

This clonotype has at least ten counts. This chain links TRBV7-8 with TRBJ2-7; TRBD2 matches at 7 bases. The CDR3 extends over 15 amino acids. V shed 1 base and J 7 bases; nucleotides not matched to a gene: 10. Germline assignment: CDR1 SGHVS and CDR2 FQNEAQ. The CDR3 reads CASSLEWRGTGEQYF. Written as DNA, the CDR3 is TGTGCCAGCAGCTTAGAATGGCGGGGGACGGGGGAGCAGTACTTC.

This clonotype was recorded at least ten times. This chain uses TRBV18 with TRBJ2-3; D is uncertain. Germline values: CDR1 KGHSH, CDR2 LQKENI. With 0 bases removed from V and 4 bases from J, the gap between germline ends came to 5 bases. This CDR3 has 13 amino acids. The CDR3 nucleotides are TGTGCCAGCTCACCACCGAGACCAGATACGCAGTATTTT. This translates into CASSPPRPDTQYF.

The sample holds a few counts of this clonotype. The chain combines TRBV6-5 with TRBJ1-3; perhaps TRBD1 as D (6 bases). The V gene's germline CDR1 is MNHEY and CDR2 SVGAGI. This CDR3 contains 18 residues. Trimming shortened V by 0 bases and J by 0 bases, and 15 bases separated the two germline ends. Written as DNA, the CDR3 is TGTGCCAGCAGTTACTCGTCTCAGGGGAAAATCTCTGGAAACACCATATATTTT. Amino acid sequence: CASSYSSQGKISGNTIYF.

This clonotype was detected ten times or more. CDR3 bases: TGTGCCAGTAGTCTTCAACAGGCCCTCTACACCTTC. It is translated as CASSLQQALYTF. The chain carries TRBV19 and TRBJ1-2; tentatively, D is TRBD1 (5 bases). The CDR3 spans 12 residues. The germline gives CDR1 LNHDA, CDR2 SQIVND (reference sequence). Between the trimmed V and J ends, which lost 5 bases and 10 bases, there was a span of 14 bases.